This T cell receptor (beta chain) is drawn from a study of blood T cells in healthy people across ages. Study overall: There was about one barcoded beta molecule captured by template switching per two T cells. Broader study findings: PBMCs left unsorted prevented a conclusive naive versus antigen-experienced comparison.

Germline V gene lookup returns CDR1 MNHEY and CDR2 SMNVEV (reference sequence). The germline V and J ends were trimmed by 4 bases and 3 bases, with 15 bases remaining between them. CDR3 size: 15 residues. Next came a second PCR, run for about 7 to 12 cycles, which used a sample-barcoded 5' primer along with a J-beta primer mix. Each CDR3 protein gets one entry after TCRdb re-called the 5' RACE reads with MiXCR. The profile shows 450,000 to 650,000 distinct CDR3 sequences, around 24% of them singletons. On this clonotype itself: Its antigen is unidentified.

These records were also assigned to another study, of T cells of mothers and their children.

The J gene is TRBJ1-2, the V gene TRBV27, with a weak D call TRBD1 (5 bases). The clonotype was recovered from a boy between 5 and 17 years old in good health. Material for sequencing was blood. In DNA, the CDR3 is TGTGCCAGCAGTTCGAAGGCCGGGGGGGACTATGGCTACACCTTC. This codes for CASSSKAGGDYGYTF.